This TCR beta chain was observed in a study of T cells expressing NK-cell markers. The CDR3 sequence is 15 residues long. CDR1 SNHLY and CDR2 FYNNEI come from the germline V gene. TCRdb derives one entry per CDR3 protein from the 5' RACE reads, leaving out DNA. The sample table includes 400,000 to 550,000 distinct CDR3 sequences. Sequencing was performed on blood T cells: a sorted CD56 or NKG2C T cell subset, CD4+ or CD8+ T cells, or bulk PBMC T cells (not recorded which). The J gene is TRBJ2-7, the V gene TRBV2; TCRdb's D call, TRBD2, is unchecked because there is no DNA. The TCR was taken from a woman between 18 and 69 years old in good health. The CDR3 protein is CASSGLAGATYEQYF.